The 28 T cell receptor beta chains reported below all come from one sample, sequenced in a study of T cells expressing NK-cell markers. From the 5' RACE reads, TCRdb lists one entry per CDR3 protein and no DNA. The table for this sample gives about 460,000 distinct CDR3 sequences. Sequenced sample: blood T cells: a sorted CD56 or NKG2C T cell subset, CD4+ or CD8+ T cells, or bulk PBMC T cells (not recorded which). The receptors derive from a woman in her forties or fifties in good health.

This chain connects TRBV25-1 to TRBJ1-2. Germline CDR1 reads MGHDK; CDR2 reads SYGVNS. The CDR3 sequence is 15 residues long. CDR3 sequence: CASSESRGTNYGYTF.

The chain carries TRBV12-3 or TRBV12-4 and TRBJ2-5; the D call of TRBD1 rests on TCRdb alone, since no DNA is present to check it. The CDR3 has 17 amino acids. This CDR3 is CASSLNTGTGGVETQYF.

The V call is TRBV19, the J call TRBJ2-7; there is no DNA to check the TCRdb D call of TRBD2. The CDR3 extends over 14 amino acids. Germline V lookup: CDR1 LNHDA, CDR2 SQIVND (reference sequence). The CDR3 loop is CASSIGLAGSEQYF.

The chain is built from TRBV11-3 and TRBJ2-2; the D gene TCRdb calls, TRBD1, cannot be checked with no DNA. The CDR3 sequence is 16 residues long. The germline V gene encodes CDR1 SGHNT and CDR2 YENEEA. CDR3 sequence: CASSRLGQGDFGELFF. The full variable domain, its missing parts supplied by reference TRBV11-3 and TRBJ2-2, is EAGVVQSPRYKIIEKKQPVAFWCNPISGHNTLYWYLQNLGQGPELLIRYENEEAVDDSQLPKDRFSAERLKGVDSTLKIQPAELGDSAVYLCASSRLGQGDFGELFFGEGSRLTVL.

The chain's CDR3 is CASSQDRSASGSNNEQFF. The chain is built from TRBV4-1 and TRBJ2-1; absent DNA, TCRdb's TRBD2 call cannot be checked. There are 18 residues in the CDR3. CDR1 is MGHRA and CDR2 is YSYEKL in the germline V gene.

The J gene is TRBJ2-3, the V gene TRBV2; TCRdb proposes TRBD2, but this gene call is untestable without DNA. The germline V gene has CDR1 SNHLY and CDR2 FYNNEI. The CDR3 extends over 18 amino acids. This chain's CDR3 is CASKGLAGRRLSTDTQYF.

The chain links TRBV20-1 to TRBJ2-5; TCRdb outputs TRBD1, but without DNA this stays unchecked. CDR3 size: 15 residues. Germline V lookup: CDR1 DFQATT, CDR2 SNEGSKA (reference sequence). The CDR3 here is CSARKTTGGAETQYF.

The V gene is TRBV20-1, the J gene TRBJ1-5. Germline V gene lookup returns CDR1 DFQATT and CDR2 SNEGSKA (reference sequence). The CDR3 length is 13 residues. CDR3 sequence: CSASGLPNQPQHF.

J is TRBJ2-7 and V is TRBV6-2 or TRBV6-3. Germline-derived CDR1 and CDR2 are MNHEY and SVGEGT. CDR3 length: 15 amino acids. The CDR3 loop reads CASSHPPELPSEQYF.

The V gene is TRBV12-3 or TRBV12-4, the J gene TRBJ1-3. The CDR3 spans 13 residues. The CDR3 spells CASSLSGVGTIYF.

The chain carries TRBV5-5 and TRBJ1-2; no DNA is available, so the TRBD1 call from TCRdb remains unchecked. The CDR3 contains 16 residues. Per germline, CDR1 SGHKS and CDR2 YYEKEE (reference sequence). This CDR3 reads CASSPGQGTGPNGYTF.

The V gene is TRBV29-1, the J gene TRBJ2-2; TCRdb's assignment of TRBD1 cannot be checked, as there is no DNA. This CDR3 comprises 15 residues. Germline CDR1 is SQVTM and CDR2 is ANQGSEA. The CDR3 loop reads CSVIPGGTNTGELFF.

The V call is TRBV10-3, the J call TRBJ2-5; TCRdb picks TRBD2, but there is no DNA to check that call. The germline CDR1 and CDR2 sequences are ENHRY and SYGVKD. This CDR3 region has 16 residues. The CDR3 sequence is CAISESGLATQETQYF.

This chain links TRBV2 with TRBJ1-2; with no DNA, the TCRdb D assignment of TRBD1 cannot be verified. The CDR3 is 13 amino acids. In germline, CDR1 is SNHLY, CDR2 FYNNEI. CDR3 residues: CASMRQTGNGYTF.

CDR3 loop: CASSPGFSGEQFF. This chain uses TRBV4-1 with TRBJ2-1; lacking DNA, the TRBD2 call made by TCRdb goes unchecked. This CDR3 region has 13 residues. Germline values: CDR1 MGHRA, CDR2 YSYEKL.

The chain has TRBV5-1 and TRBJ1-1; TCRdb names TRBD1, which stays unverified in the absence of DNA. The CDR3 sequence is 14 residues long. The germline gives CDR1 SGHRS, CDR2 YFSETQ. The CDR3 region is CASSLATGSTEAFF.

V usage is TRBV11-2 and J usage is TRBJ2-3; TCRdb designates TRBD2, a call that cannot be tested without DNA. From germline, CDR1 is SGHAT and CDR2 FQNNGV. This CDR3 region has 16 residues. The CDR3 spells CASSLGAGLAGDTQYF.

CDR3 loop: CASSKSGTGNTEAFF. The chain has TRBV25-1 and TRBJ1-1; there is no DNA to check the TCRdb D call of TRBD1. The V gene's germline CDR1 is MGHDK and CDR2 SYGVNS. The CDR3 runs 15 residues.

The chain recombines TRBV7-3 with TRBJ2-5; TCRdb's D call, TRBD1, is unchecked because there is no DNA. CDR3 size: 15 residues. Per the germline V gene, CDR1 is SGHTA and CDR2 is FQGTGA. CDR3 sequence reads: CASSLIGGRSETQYF.

The chain carries TRBV6-1 and TRBJ2-2; TCRdb reports TRBD2, a call that lacks DNA to check it against. The CDR3 sequence is 16 residues long. Germline CDR1 reads MNHNS; CDR2 reads SASEGT. The CDR3 protein is CASSEAPLSGRGELFF.

V is TRBV7-2 and J is TRBJ1-5; the D gene TCRdb calls, TRBD1, cannot be checked with no DNA. This CDR3 spans 14 amino acids. The V gene's germline CDR1 is SGHTA and CDR2 FQGNSA. CDR3 sequence: CASSRQGGKQPQHF.

The chain uses TRBV5-1 and TRBJ2-7; TCRdb's D gene call, TRBD2, goes unchecked for lack of DNA. The CDR3 is 15 residues long. The germline CDR1 and CDR2 sequences are SGHRS and YFSETQ. CDR3 sequence: CASSFSGLIGYEQYF.

The chain joins TRBV12-3 or TRBV12-4 to TRBJ1-3. This CDR3 has 14 amino acids. The CDR3 is CASRQSASGNTIYF.

V is TRBV5-1 and J is TRBJ1-1. From germline, CDR1 is SGHRS and CDR2 YFSETQ. The CDR3 is 12 amino acids. CDR3 loop: CASSLGESGAFF.

The chain combines TRBV11-2 with TRBJ1-1; with no DNA, the TCRdb D assignment of TRBD1 cannot be verified. There are 15 residues in the CDR3. The germline gives CDR1 SGHAT, CDR2 FQNNGV. The CDR3 is CASSFYGTGIPQAFF.

This chain joins TRBV20-1 and TRBJ2-5; the D call of TRBD2 rests on TCRdb alone, since no DNA is present to check it. Germline-derived CDR1 and CDR2 are DFQATT and SNEGSKA (reference sequence). This CDR3 has 13 residues. Here the CDR3 reads CSARSGTSETQYF.

The V call is TRBV20-1, the J call TRBJ2-1; the TCRdb D gene call, TRBD1, has no DNA to confirm it. The CDR3 sequence is 14 residues long. Germline values: CDR1 DFQATT, CDR2 SNEGSKA (reference sequence). CDR3 loop: CSARGQVGINEQFF.

This chain joins TRBV5-1 and TRBJ1-1; the TCRdb call, TRBD1, lacks DNA for checking. The germline V gene has CDR1 SGHRS and CDR2 YFSETQ. CDR3 length: 15 amino acids. CDR3: CASSLAGAVSTEAFF.